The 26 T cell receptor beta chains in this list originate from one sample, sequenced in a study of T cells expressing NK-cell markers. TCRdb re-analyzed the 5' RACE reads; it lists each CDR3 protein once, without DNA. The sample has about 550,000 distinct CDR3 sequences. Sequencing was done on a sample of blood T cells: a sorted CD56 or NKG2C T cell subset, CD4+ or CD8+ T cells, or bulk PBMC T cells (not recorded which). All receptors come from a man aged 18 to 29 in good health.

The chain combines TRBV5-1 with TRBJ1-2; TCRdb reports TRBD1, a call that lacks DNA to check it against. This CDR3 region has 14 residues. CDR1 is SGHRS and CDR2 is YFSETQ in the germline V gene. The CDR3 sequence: CASSLNGGPYGYTF.

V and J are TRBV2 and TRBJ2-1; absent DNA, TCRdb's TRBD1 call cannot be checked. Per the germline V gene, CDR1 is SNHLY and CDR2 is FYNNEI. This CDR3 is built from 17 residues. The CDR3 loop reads CASSDIDFVGIQNEQFF.

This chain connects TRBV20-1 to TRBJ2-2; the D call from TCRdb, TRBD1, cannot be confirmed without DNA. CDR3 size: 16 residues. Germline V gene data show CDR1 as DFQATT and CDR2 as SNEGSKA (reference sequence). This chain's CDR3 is CSARDRTGIYTGELFF.

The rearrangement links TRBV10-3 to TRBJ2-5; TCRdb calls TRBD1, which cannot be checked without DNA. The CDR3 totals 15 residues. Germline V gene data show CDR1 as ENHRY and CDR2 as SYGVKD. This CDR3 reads CAIRRDRVGQETQYF.

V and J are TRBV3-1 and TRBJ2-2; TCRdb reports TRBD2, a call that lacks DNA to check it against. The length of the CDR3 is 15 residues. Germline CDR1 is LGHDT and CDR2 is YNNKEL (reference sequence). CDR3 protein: CASSPSGRVTGELFF.

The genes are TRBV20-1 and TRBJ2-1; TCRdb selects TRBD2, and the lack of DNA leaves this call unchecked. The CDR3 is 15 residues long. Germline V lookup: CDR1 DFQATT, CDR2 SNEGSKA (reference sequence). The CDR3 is CSAPTLAGTGNEQFF.

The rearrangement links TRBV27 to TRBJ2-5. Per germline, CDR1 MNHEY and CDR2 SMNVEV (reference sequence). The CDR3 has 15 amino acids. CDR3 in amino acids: CASSITYRAQETQYF.

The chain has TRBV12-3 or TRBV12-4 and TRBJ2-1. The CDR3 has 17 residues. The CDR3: CASSLGVVGEFYNEQFF.

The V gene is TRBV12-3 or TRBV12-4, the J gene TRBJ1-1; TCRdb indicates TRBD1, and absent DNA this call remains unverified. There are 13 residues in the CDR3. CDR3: CASSLSLNRGAFF.

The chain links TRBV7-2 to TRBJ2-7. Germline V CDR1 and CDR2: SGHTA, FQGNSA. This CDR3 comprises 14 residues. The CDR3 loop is CASSPQRALHEQYF.

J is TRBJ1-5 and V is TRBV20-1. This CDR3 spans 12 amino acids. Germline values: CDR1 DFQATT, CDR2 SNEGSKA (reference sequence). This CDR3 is CSAKQGRQPQHF.

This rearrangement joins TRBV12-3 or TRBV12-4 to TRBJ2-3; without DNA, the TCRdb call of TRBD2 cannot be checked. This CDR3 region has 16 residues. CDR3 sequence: CASSFEVAGWADTQYF.

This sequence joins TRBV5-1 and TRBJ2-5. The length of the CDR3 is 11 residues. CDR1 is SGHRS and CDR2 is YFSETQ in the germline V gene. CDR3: CASNTIETQYF.

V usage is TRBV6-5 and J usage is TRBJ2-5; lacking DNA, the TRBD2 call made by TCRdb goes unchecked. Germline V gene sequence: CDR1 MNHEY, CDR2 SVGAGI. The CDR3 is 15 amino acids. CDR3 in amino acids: CASLSSGRGKETQYF.

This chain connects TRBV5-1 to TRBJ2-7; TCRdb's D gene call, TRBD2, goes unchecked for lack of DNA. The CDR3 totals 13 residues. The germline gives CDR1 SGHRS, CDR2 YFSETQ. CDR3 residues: CASSSSGSSVQYF.

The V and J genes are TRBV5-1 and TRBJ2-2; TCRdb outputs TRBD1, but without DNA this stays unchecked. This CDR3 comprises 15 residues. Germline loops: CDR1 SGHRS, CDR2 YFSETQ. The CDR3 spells CASSERQGITGELFF.

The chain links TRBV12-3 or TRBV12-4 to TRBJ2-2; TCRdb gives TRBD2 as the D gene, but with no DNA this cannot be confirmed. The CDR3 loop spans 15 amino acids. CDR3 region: CATSLGGLPTGELFF.

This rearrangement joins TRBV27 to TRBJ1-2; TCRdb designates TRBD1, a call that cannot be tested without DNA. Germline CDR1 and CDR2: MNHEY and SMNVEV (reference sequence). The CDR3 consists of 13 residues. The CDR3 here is CASSLFLGDGYTF.

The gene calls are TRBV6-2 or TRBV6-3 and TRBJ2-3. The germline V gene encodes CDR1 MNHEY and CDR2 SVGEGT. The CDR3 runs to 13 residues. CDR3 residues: CASYGPLGDTQYF.

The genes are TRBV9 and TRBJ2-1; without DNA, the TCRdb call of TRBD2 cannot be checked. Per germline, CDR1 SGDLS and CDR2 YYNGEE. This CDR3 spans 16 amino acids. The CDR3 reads CASSVSGPSSYNEQFF.

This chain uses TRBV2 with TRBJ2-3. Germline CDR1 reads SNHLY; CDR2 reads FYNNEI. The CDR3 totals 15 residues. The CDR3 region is CASSEALGLTDTQYF.

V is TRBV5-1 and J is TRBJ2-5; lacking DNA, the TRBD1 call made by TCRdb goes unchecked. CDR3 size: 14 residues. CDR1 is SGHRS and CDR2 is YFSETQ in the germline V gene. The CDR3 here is CASSLWTGKETQYF.

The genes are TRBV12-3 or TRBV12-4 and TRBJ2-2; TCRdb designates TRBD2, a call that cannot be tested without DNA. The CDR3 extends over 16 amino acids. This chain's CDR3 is CASSERTSANTGELFF.

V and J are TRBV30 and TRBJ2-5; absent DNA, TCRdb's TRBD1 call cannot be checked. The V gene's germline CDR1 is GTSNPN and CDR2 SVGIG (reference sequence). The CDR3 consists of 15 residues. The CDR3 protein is CAWSFRDRGIETQYF.

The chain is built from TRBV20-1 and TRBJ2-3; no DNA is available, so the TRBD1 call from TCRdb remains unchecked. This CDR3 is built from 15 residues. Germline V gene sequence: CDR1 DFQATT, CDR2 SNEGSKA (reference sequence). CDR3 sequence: CSASGRGGTTDTQYF.

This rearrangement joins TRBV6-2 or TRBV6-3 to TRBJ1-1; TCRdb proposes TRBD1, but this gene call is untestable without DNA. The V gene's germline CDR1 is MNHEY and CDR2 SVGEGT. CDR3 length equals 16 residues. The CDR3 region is CASSYSGQGRFTEAFF.